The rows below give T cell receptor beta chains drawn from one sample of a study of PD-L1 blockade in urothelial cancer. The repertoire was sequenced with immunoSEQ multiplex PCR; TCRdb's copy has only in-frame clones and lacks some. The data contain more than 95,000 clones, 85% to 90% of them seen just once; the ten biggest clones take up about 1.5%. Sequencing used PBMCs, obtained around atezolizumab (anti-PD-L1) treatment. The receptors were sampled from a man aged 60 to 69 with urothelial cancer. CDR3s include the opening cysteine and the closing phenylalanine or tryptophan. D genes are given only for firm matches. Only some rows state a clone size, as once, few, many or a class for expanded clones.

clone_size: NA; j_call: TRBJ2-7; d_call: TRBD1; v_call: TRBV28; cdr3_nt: TGTGCCAGCAACTTGGGACAGGGGGTGAGCCACGAGCAGTACTTC; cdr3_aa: CASNLGQGVSHEQYF
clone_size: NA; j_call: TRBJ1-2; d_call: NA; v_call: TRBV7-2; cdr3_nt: TGTGCCAGCAGCTTATCAGGGGTTATGGGCTACACCTTC; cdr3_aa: CASSLSGVMGYTF
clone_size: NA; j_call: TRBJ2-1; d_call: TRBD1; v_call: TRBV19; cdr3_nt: TGTGCCAGTAGTATCGACAGGGGATACAATGAGCAGTTCTTC; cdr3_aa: CASSIDRGYNEQFF
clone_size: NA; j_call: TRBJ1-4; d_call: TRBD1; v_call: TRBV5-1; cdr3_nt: TGCGCCAGCAGCTTGGAGGGTCGGGACAGGGTCGGGTTTGCAACTAATGAAAAACTGTTTTTT; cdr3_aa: CASSLEGRDRVGFATNEKLFF
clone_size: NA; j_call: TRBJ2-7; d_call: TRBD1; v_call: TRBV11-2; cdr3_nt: TGTGCCAGCAGCTTGTCGACAGGGGGCTACGAGCAGTACTTC; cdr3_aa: CASSLSTGGYEQYF
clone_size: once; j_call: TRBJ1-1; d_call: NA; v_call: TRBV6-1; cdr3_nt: TGTGCCAGCAGTGCTTCTGGACAGCCTGAAGCTTTCTTT; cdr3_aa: CASSASGQPEAFF
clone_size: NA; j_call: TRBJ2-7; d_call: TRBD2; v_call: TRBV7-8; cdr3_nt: TGTGCCAGCAGCTCACCTACTAGCGGAGCGGACGAGCAGTACTTC; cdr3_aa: CASSSPTSGADEQYF
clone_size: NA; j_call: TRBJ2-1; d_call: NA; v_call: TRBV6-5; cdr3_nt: TGTGCCAGCAGTTACTTCGACAGATCCAATGAGCAGTTCTTC; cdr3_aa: CASSYFDRSNEQFF
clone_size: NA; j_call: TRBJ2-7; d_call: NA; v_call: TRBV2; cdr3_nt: TGTGCCAGCAGTCAAGACCAGGGCTACGAGCAGTACTTC; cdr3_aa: CASSQDQGYEQYF
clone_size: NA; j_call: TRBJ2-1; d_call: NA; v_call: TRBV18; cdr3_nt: TGTGCCAGCTCACCAGCAGACTCGGCGTATGAGCAGTTCTTC; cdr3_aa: CASSPADSAYEQFF
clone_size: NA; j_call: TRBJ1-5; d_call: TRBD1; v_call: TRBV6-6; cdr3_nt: TGTGCCAGCAGTTACTCGCCAAAGGGGGCGGTTCAGCCCCAGCATTTT; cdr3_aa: CASSYSPKGAVQPQHF
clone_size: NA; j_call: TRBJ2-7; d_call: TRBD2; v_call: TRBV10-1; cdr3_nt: TGCGCCACAGAGCCCGGGACTAGGAGCGTCGAGCAGTACTTC; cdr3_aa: CATEPGTRSVEQYF
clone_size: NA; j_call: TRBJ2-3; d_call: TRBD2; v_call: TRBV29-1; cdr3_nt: TGCAGCGTTGGGGGGGTAGCGGGGACAGATACGCAGTATTTT; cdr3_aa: CSVGGVAGTDTQYF
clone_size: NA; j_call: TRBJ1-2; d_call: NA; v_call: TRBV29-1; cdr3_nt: TGCAGCGCCCGGTCGGACGCGGGGGACTATGGCTACACCTTC; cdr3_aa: CSARSDAGDYGYTF
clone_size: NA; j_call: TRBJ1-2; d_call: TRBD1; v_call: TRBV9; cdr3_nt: TGTGCCAGCAGCGTAGCTTCAGACAGGGATAACTATGGCTACACCTTC; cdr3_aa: CASSVASDRDNYGYTF
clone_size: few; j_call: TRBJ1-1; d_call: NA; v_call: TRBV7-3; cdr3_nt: TGTGCCAGCAGCCCCCTTGGGGGGGGAGCTGAAGCTTTCTTT; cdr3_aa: CASSPLGGGAEAFF
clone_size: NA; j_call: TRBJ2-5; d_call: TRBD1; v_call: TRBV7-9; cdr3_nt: TGTGCCAGCAGCCGGGGGGGACAGGGGAGACAAGAGACCCAGTACTTC; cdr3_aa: CASSRGGQGRQETQYF
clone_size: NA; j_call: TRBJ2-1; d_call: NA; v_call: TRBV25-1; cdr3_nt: TGTGCCAGCAGTGGTGCGGACAGTGAAGGTCAGCAGTTCTTC; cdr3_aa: CASSGADSEGQQFF
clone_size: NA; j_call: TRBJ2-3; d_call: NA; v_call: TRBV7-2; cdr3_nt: TGTGCCAGCAGCCCCGGGGTGGGGATCGGGTCAGATACGCAGTATTTT; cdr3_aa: CASSPGVGIGSDTQYF
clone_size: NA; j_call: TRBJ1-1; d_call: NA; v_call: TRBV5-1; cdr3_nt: TGCGCCAGCAGCCGGGGACAGAACACTGAAGCTTTCTTT; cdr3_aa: CASSRGQNTEAFF
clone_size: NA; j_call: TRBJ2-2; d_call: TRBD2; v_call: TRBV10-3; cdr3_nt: TGTGCCACCCTAGCGGGAGGGCCTGGCACCGGGGAGCTGTTTTTT; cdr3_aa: CATLAGGPGTGELFF
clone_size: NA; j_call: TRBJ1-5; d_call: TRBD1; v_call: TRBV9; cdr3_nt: TGTGCCAGCAGCGTCGGACAGGGGGGATATAGCAATCAGCCCCAGCATTTT; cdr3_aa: CASSVGQGGYSNQPQHF
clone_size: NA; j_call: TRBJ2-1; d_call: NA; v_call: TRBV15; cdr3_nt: TGTGCCACCAGCAGACTCGGGACTTCGGGTAACAATGAGCAGTTCTTC; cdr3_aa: CATSRLGTSGNNEQFF
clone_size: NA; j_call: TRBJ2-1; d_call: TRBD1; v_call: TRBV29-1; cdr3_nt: TGCAGCGTTGGGGGACAGGGATACAATGTTCTGTTCTTC; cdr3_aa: CSVGGQGYNVLFF
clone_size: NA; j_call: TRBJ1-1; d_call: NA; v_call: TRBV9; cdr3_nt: TGTGCCAGCAGTTTGGAGGGGGGGGTAGCTGAAGCTTTCTTT; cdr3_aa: CASSLEGGVAEAFF
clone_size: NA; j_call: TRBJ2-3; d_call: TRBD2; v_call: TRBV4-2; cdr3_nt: TGTGCCAGCAGCCAAGACTCCGGGAGGGATACGCAGTATTTT; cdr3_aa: CASSQDSGRDTQYF
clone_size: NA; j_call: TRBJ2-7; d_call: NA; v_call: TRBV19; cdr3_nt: TGTGCCAGTAGTATCGGCCAGGGGAGAGACGAGCAGTACTTC; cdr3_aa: CASSIGQGRDEQYF
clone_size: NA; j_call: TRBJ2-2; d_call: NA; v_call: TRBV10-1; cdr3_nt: TGCGCCAGCAGTGAGTCGACTGGGGAGCTGTTTTTT; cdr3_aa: CASSESTGELFF
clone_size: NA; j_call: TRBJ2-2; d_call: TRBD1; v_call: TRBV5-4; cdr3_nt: TGTGCCAGCAGCTTCAACAGGGGAGAGACCGGGGAGCTGTTTTTT; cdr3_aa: CASSFNRGETGELFF
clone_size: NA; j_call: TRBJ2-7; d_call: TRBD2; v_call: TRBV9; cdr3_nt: TGTGCCAGCAGCGTAGGATCGGGGGGGCTTTTCTACGAGCAGTACTTC; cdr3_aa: CASSVGSGGLFYEQYF
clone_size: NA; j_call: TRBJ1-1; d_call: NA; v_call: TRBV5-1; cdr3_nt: TGCGCCAGCAGCCCTAATGGAGGAATTAACACTGAAGCTTTCTTT; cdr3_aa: CASSPNGGINTEAFF
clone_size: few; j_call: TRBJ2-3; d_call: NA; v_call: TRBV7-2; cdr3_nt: TGTGCCAGCAGCTTAGGAGCAGATACGCAGTATTTT; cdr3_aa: CASSLGADTQYF
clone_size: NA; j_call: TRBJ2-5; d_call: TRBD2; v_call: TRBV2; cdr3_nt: TGTGCCAGCAGGCCCGGGGCGGGGGGGAAGACCCAGTACTTC; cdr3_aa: CASRPGAGGKTQYF
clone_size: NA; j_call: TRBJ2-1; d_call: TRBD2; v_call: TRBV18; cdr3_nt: TGTGCCAGCTCGCCGGGACTAGCGGGAGTAAGATCCTACAATGAGCAGTTCTTC; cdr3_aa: CASSPGLAGVRSYNEQFF
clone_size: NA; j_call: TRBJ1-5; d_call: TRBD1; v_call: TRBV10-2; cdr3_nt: TGCGCCAGCCGTCCTGGGACAGGGGGCCATCAGCCCCAGCATTTT; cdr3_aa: CASRPGTGGHQPQHF
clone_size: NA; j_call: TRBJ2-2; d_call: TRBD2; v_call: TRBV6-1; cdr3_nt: TGTGCCAGCGTCTCCGGGGGGTGGAACGGGGAGCTGTTTTTT; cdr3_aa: CASVSGGWNGELFF
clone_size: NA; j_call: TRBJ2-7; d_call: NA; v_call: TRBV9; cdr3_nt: TGTGCCAGCAGCGTAGCAGCACAGATCTCCTACGAGCAGTACTTC; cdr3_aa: CASSVAAQISYEQYF
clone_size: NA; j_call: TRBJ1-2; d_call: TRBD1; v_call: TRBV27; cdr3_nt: TGTGCCAGCAGTCCCACGAGGACAGGTATTAACTATGGCTACACCTTC; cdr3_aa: CASSPTRTGINYGYTF
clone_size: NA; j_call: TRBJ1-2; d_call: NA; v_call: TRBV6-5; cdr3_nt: TGTGCCAGCAGCAGGGACTTCCCAAGCGGTGGCTACACCTTC; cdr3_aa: CASSRDFPSGGYTF
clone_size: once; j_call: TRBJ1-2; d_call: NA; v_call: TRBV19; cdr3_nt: TGTGCCAGTAGGCCGCAAGACAGGACTAACTATGGCTACACCTTC; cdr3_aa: CASRPQDRTNYGYTF
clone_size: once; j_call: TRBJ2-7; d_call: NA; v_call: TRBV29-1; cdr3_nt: TGCAGCGTTGAGGGCGGGCGCTCCTACGAGCAGTACTTC; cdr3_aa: CSVEGGRSYEQYF
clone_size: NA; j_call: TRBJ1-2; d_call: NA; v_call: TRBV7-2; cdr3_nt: TGTGCCAGCAGCTTAGTACCCGGAGGGTATGGCTACACCTTC; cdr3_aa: CASSLVPGGYGYTF